The 27 T cell receptor beta chains below come from one sample, sequenced in a study of blood T cells in healthy people across ages. The use of a sample-barcoded 5' primer and a J-beta primer mix characterized a second PCR of 7 to 11 cycles. TCRdb itself ran the 5' RACE reads through MiXCR, one entry per CDR3 protein. The data contain 700,000 or so distinct CDR3 sequences, 40% to 50% of them seen just once; the ten biggest clones take up about 32%. Sequencing was performed on blood. Source of these receptors: a man older than 75 in good health.

The count of this clonotype is one. This may be a read error: a much more frequent sequence differs by one nucleotide. The chain joins TRBV6-1 to TRBJ1-5; TRBD1 aligns across 7 bases. The CDR3 runs 14 residues. CDR1 MNHNS and CDR2 SASEGT come from the germline V gene. In DNA form, the CDR3 reads TGTGCCGGCAGTATGACAGGGAACAATCAGCCCCAGCATTTT. As protein: CAGSMTGNNQPQHF.

The V call is TRBV20-1, the J call TRBJ2-1; 7 positions agree with TRBD2. The CDR3 spans 14 residues. V was pared by 1 base and J by 8 bases, with 8 bases of the junction left unmatched. In germline, CDR1 is DFQATT, CDR2 SNEGSKA (reference sequence). The CDR3 DNA reads TGCAGTGCTAGAGGCGTCGGCGGGAGCCATGAGCAGTTCTTC. It codes for CSARGVGGSHEQFF.

The chain combines TRBV6-2 or TRBV6-3 with TRBJ1-6; maybe TRBD1 (6 bases). The germline V gene encodes CDR1 MNHEY and CDR2 SVGEGT. The CDR3 is 16 amino acids. Trimming removed 6 bases from V and 10 bases from J, with 22 bases in between. The DNA for the CDR3 is TGTGCCAGCAGCACGCGGACAGAAGGGGGAGGCTCACCCCTCCACTTT. It yields the protein CASSTRTEGGGSPLHF.

To note about this clonotype: It may be a read error: a sequence one base away is much more abundant. The genes are TRBV5-1 and TRBJ2-7, with D maybe TRBD2 (5 bases). Trimming took off 0 bases at V and 5 bases at J, with 12 bases between the two ends. Germline values: CDR1 SGHRS, CDR2 YFSETQ. CDR3 size: 14 residues. CDR3 amino acids: CASSLDRGCDEQYF. The CDR3 DNA follows: TGCGCCAGCAGCTTGGATAGAGGGTGCGACGAGCAGTACTTC.

This clonotype was seen only a few times. A single base separates this from a much larger clone, so it may be a read error. The gene calls are TRBV7-3 and TRBJ2-7; no clear D gene. The DNA end is more similar to TRBJ2-5, so the J call may be wrong. The CDR3 spans 13 residues. Germline CDR1 and CDR2: SGHTA and FQGTGA. The CDR3: CASSCDSGQTQYF. In DNA, the CDR3 is TGTGCCAGCAGCTGCGACTCCGGGCAGACCCAGTACTTC.

The rearrangement uses TRBV20-1 and TRBJ2-7; D not resolved. This CDR3 has 15 amino acids. The germline CDR1 and CDR2 sequences are DFQATT and SNEGSKA (reference sequence). V was pared by 5 bases and J by 4 bases, with 21 bases between. The CDR3 loop reads CSAAGRYGTAYEQYF. CDR3 DNA sequence: TGCAGTGCTGCTGGGCGATACGGAACGGCTTACGAGCAGTACTTC.

The genes are TRBV12-5 and TRBJ2-5; no definite D call. CDR3 length equals 12 residues. The germline V and J ends were trimmed by 1 base and 13 bases, with 13 bases remaining between them. Per the germline V gene, CDR1 is LGHNT and CDR2 is FRNRAP. Here the CDR3 reads CASGLGQDVLYF. In DNA, the CDR3 is TGTGCTAGTGGTTTGGGCCAGGACGTCCTGTACTTC.

The chain joins TRBV7-3 to TRBJ2-3, with unresolved D. The CDR3 consists of 16 residues. Trimming removed 5 bases at V and 6 bases at J, with 21 bases between. From germline, CDR1 is SGHTA and CDR2 FQGTGA. The CDR3 DNA reads TGTGCCAGCAGCCCAGTTGGCTCTACCGAAGGGGATACGCAGTATTTT. Translated: CASSPVGSTEGDTQYF.

The V call is TRBV11-2, the J call TRBJ1-5; D call uncertain. From germline, CDR1 is SGHAT and CDR2 FQNNGV. Trimming took 5 bases from V and 4 from J, leaving 12 bases between them. This CDR3 spans 14 amino acids. The CDR3 DNA is TGTGCCAGCAGCGGAAGTTTTTCGAATCAGCCCCAGCATTTT. Translated, it gives CASSGSFSNQPQHF.

The chain uses TRBV7-9 and TRBJ1-6, with 7 nucleotides matching TRBD1. This CDR3 is 14 amino acids long. Germline-derived CDR1 and CDR2 are SEHNR and FQNEAQ (reference sequence). Germline trimming cut 3 bases from V and 9 bases from J; bases unmatched to any gene: 5. CDR3 region: CASSLNPGGSPLHF. The CDR3, as DNA: TGTGCCAGCAGCTTGAATCCAGGGGGTTCACCCCTCCACTTT.

This clonotype showed up just a few times. The chain couples TRBV20-1 to TRBJ2-5; 9 bases agree with TRBD2. This CDR3 is built from 14 residues. Germline loops: CDR1 DFQATT, CDR2 SNEGSKA (reference sequence). Trimming took 0 bases from V and 10 from J; bases not matched to a gene: 9. CDR3 sequence: CSARDFVASGVQYF. The CDR3 nucleotides are TGCAGTGCTAGAGATTTTGTGGCTAGCGGGGTCCAGTACTTC.

As regards this clonotype: Germline is not matched at one junction end, which may reflect a read error. The chain links TRBV11-1 to TRBJ2-1, with TRBD1 identical over 12 bases. CDR3 length: 17 residues. Per the germline V gene, CDR1 is SGHAT and CDR2 is FQDESV (reference sequence). CDR3: CAGSSHPGQGALNEQFF. The CDR3 nucleotides read TGTGCCGGCAGTTCCCATCCGGGACAGGGGGCCTTGAATGAGCAGTTCTTC.

This clonotype was seen a few times. The CDR3 protein is CASSVGDKPEQYF. CDR3 sequence (DNA): TGCGCCAGCAGCGTGGGCGACAAACCTGAGCAGTACTTC. The chain combines TRBV5-1 with TRBJ2-4; D not resolved. The germline CDR1 and CDR2 sequences are SGHRS and YFSETQ. Trimming removed 4 bases at V and 13 bases at J, with 18 bases between. This CDR3 comprises 13 residues.

This sequence joins TRBV11-2 and TRBJ2-7; TRBD1 is a possible D gene (6 bases). Deletions cut 6 bases from V and 0 bases from J, with 15 bases between. Germline V gene sequence: CDR1 SGHAT, CDR2 FQNNGV. This CDR3 is 15 amino acids long. As DNA, the CDR3 is TGTGCCAGCAGACCTCCGGGACATAGCTCCTACGAGCAGTACTTC. Protein sequence: CASRPPGHSSYEQYF.

This clonotype has just a few counts. J is TRBJ2-7 and V is TRBV5-5; D is undetermined. The CDR3 totals 14 residues. V gave up 3 bases and J gave up 6 bases, with 16 bases separating them. Germline values: CDR1 SGHKS, CDR2 YYEKEE (reference sequence). DNA for the CDR3: TGTGCCAGCAGCTGGTCCGGATCGGTAGGCGAGCAGTACTTC. This translates into CASSWSGSVGEQYF.

This chain uses TRBV29-1 with TRBJ2-4; no clear D. Germline assignment: CDR1 SQVTM and CDR2 ANQGSEA. This CDR3 has 11 residues. V was cut by 1 base and J by 8 bases, with 6 bases left in between. CDR3 DNA: TGCAGCGTTGAAGGTGGGCACATTCAGTACTTC. As protein: CSVEGGHIQYF. Filled out from reference TRBV29-1 and TRBJ2-4, the complete variable domain reads SAVISQKPSRDICQRGTSLTIQCQVDSQVTMMFWYRQQPGQSLTLIATANQGSEATYESGFVIDKFPISRPNLTFSTLTVSNMSPEDSSIYLCSVEGGHIQYFGAGTRLSVL.

This chain joins TRBV7-2 and TRBJ2-2; D uncertain. Per germline, CDR1 SGHTA and CDR2 FQGNSA. Trimming pared 2 bases from V and 5 bases from J, leaving 6 bases between. The CDR3 covers 13 residues. CDR3 in amino acids: CASSLHGTGELFF. In DNA form, the CDR3 reads TGTGCCAGCAGCTTACATGGAACCGGGGAGCTGTTTTTT. The whole variable domain, remainder taken from reference TRBV7-2 and TRBJ2-2, is GAGVSQSPSNKVTEKGKDVELRCDPISGHTALYWYRQSLGQGLEFLIYFQGNSAPDKSGLPSDRFSAERTGGSVSTLTIQRTQQEDSAVYLCASSLHGTGELFFGEGSRLTVL.

This clonotype was seen a handful of times. V and J are TRBV28 and TRBJ2-1; unclear D gene. Germline loops: CDR1 MDHEN, CDR2 SYDVKM. Trimming removed 5 bases from V and 3 bases from J, with 17 bases in between. The CDR3 has 16 amino acids. CDR3 DNA sequence: TGTGCCAGCAGTCCTGGGCAATTATTACACTACAATGAGCAGTTCTTC. The encoded protein is CASSPGQLLHYNEQFF.

This clonotype appeared many times. The chain couples TRBV6-5 to TRBJ2-5, with D perhaps TRBD2 (7 bases). Trimming took off 0 bases at V and 0 bases at J, with 14 bases between the two ends. The CDR3 runs to 17 residues. Germline V lookup: CDR1 MNHEY, CDR2 SVGAGI. The CDR3 region is CASSYSYGGGNQETQYF. The CDR3 coding sequence is TGTGCCAGCAGTTACTCTTACGGCGGGGGCAACCAAGAGACCCAGTACTTC.

The V call is TRBV7-2, the J call TRBJ1-2, with TRBD1 matching 7 bases. This CDR3 is built from 16 residues. Germline CDR1 is SGHTA and CDR2 is FQGNSA. Trimming took 5 bases from V and 3 from J; bases not matched to a gene: 12. The CDR3 sequence is CASSKTSDRVHYGYTF. CDR3 DNA: TGTGCCAGCAGCAAAACCTCCGACAGGGTCCACTATGGCTACACCTTC.

The V and J genes are TRBV28 and TRBJ1-1; tentative D call: TRBD1 (6 bases). V was clipped by 3 bases and J by 0 bases, with 11 bases between them. This CDR3 comprises 15 residues. Per germline, CDR1 MDHEN and CDR2 SYDVKM. The CDR3 DNA reads TGTGCCAGCAGTTTCACCGGACAGATGAACACTGAAGCTTTCTTT. Its protein product is CASSFTGQMNTEAFF.

CDR3 residues: CASRPINGRTSDYTGELFF. The CDR3 bases are TGTGCCAGCAGACCGATTAACGGGAGGACTAGTGATTACACCGGGGAGCTGTTTTTT. The J gene is TRBJ2-2, the V gene TRBV28; 7 positions match TRBD2. In germline, CDR1 is MDHEN, CDR2 SYDVKM. The CDR3 covers 19 residues. The V gene end was trimmed by 6 bases and the J gene end by 3 bases; junction bases not matched to a gene: 19.

The V gene is TRBV3-1, the J gene TRBJ1-2, with a possible D match to TRBD1 (6 bases). CDR1 LGHDT and CDR2 YNNKEL come from the germline V gene (reference sequence). The CDR3 is made up of 14 amino acids. Between the trimmed V and J ends, which lost 4 bases and 7 bases, there was a span of 16 bases. The CDR3 DNA reads as TGTGCCAGCAGCCCGCGCCAGGGGACGAGTGGCTACACCTTC. Translating it yields CASSPRQGTSGYTF.

The sample holds one count of this clonotype. CDR3 DNA sequence: TGTGCCAGCAGTTTCCAGGGACAAAGGGGTCAGCCCCAGCATTTT. Translating gives CASSFQGQRGQPQHF. The V call is TRBV27, the J call TRBJ1-5, with a weak D call TRBD1 (6 bases). Between the trimmed V and J ends, which lost 3 bases and 6 bases, there was a span of 15 bases. CDR3 length equals 15 residues. Germline CDR1 and CDR2: MNHEY and SMNVEV (reference sequence).

This sequence joins TRBV7-6 and TRBJ2-1, with 7 nucleotides matching TRBD1. With V trimmed by 5 bases and J by 10 bases, 14 bases remained unmatched. This CDR3 has 15 residues. CDR1 is SGHVS and CDR2 is FNYEAQ in the germline V gene. The CDR3 DNA sequence: TGTGCCAGCAGCCCTCGACAGGGACCTAGCCGAGAGCAGTTCTTC. Its protein product is CASSPRQGPSREQFF.

The chain links TRBV2 to TRBJ2-3; 10 bases agree with TRBD1. Germline V gene lookup returns CDR1 SNHLY and CDR2 FYNNEI. Trimming removed 8 bases from V and 4 bases from J; junction bases left unmatched: 9. The CDR3 covers 15 residues. CDR3 DNA: TGTGCCAGCCTCCGGGACAGGGGATTTTCAGATACGCAGTATTTT. It translates to CASLRDRGFSDTQYF.

This clonotype was picked up a small number of times. The chain uses TRBV29-1 and TRBJ2-7; D perhaps matches TRBD1 (7 bases). The DNA end favors TRBJ2-5, so the J call may be wrong. CDR3 length: 13 amino acids. Germline CDR1 is SQVTM and CDR2 is ANQGSEA. The DNA of the CDR3 is TGCAGCGTCGGGGGCAGGGGGTGGGAGACCCAGTACTTC. Protein sequence: CSVGGRGWETQYF.